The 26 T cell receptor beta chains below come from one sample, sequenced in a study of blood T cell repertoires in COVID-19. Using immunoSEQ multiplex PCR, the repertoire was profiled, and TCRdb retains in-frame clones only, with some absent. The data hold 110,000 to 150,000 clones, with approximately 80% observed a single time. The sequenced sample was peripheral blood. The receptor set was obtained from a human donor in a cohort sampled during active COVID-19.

CDR3 residues: CASSQGATISYEQYF. DNA of the CDR3: TGTGCCAGCAGCCAAGGAGCTACTATCTCCTACGAGCAGTACTTC. The chain combines TRBV4-2 with TRBJ2-7; D gene ambiguous. Germline V gene data show CDR1 as LGHNA and CDR2 as YNFKEQ. The CDR3 has 15 amino acids. Trimming stripped 1 base from V and 0 bases from J, with 10 bases between.

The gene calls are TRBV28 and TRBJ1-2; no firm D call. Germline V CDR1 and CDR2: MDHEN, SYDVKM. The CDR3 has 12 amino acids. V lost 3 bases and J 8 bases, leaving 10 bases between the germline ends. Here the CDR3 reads CASSLALGGYTF. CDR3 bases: TGTGCCAGCAGTTTGGCGTTGGGCGGCTACACCTTC.

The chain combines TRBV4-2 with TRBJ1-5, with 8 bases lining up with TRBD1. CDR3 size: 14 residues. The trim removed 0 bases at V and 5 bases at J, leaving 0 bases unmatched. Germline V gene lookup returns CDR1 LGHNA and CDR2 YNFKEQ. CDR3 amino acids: CASSQEQGDQPQHF. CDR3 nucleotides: TGTGCCAGCAGCCAAGAACAGGGGGATCAGCCCCAGCATTTT.

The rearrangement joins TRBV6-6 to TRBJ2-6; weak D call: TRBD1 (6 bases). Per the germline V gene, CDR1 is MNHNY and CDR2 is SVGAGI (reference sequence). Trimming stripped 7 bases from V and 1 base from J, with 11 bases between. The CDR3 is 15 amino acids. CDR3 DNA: TGTGCCAGCAATACACAGGGTTCTGGGGCCAACGTCCTGACTTTC. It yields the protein CASNTQGSGANVLTF.

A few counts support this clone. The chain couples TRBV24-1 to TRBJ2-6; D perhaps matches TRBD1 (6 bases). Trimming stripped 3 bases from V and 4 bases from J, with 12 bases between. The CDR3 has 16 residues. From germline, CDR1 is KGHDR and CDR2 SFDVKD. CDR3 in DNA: TGTGCCACCAGTGATCCACAGGGATCCGGGGCCAACGTCCTGACTTTC. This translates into CATSDPQGSGANVLTF.

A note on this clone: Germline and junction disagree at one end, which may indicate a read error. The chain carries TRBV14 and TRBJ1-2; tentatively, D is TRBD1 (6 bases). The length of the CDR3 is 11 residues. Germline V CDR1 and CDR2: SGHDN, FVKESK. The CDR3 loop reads CASSQGAIASF. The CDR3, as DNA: TGTGCCAGCAGCCAGGGGGCTATAGCTTCCTTC.

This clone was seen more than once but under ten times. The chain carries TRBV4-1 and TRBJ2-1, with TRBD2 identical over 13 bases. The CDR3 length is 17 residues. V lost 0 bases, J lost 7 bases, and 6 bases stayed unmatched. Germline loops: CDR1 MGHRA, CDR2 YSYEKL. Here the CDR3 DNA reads TGCGCCAGCAGCCAAGATAGTTGGGGACTAGCGGGGAATGAGCAGTTCTTC. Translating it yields CASSQDSWGLAGNEQFF.

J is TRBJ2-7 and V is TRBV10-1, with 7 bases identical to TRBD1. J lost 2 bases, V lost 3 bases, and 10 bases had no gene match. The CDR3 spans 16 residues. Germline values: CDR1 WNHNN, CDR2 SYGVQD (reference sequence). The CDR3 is CASSDQNPGGPYEQYF. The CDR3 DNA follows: TGCGCCAGCAGTGACCAAAATCCAGGGGGTCCCTACGAGCAGTACTTC.

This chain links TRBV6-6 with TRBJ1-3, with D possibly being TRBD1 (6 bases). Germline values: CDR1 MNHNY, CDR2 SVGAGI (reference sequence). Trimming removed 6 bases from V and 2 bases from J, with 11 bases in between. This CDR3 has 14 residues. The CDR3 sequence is CASRSTGAGNTIYF. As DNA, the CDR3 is TGTGCCAGCAGGTCGACAGGCGCTGGAAACACCATATATTTT.

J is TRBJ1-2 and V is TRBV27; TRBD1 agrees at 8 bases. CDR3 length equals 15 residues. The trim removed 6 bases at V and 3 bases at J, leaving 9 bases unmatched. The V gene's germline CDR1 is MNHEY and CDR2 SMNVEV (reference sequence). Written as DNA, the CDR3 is TGTGCCAGCAGACGGGGAACAGGGGGGGACTATGGCTACACCTTC. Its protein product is CASRRGTGGDYGYTF.

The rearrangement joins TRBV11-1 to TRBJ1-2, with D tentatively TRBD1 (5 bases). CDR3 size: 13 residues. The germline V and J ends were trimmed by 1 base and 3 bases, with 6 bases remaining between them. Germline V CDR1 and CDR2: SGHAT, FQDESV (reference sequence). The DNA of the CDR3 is TGTGCCAGCAGCTTAGTACAGGACTATGGCTACACCTTC. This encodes CASSLVQDYGYTF.

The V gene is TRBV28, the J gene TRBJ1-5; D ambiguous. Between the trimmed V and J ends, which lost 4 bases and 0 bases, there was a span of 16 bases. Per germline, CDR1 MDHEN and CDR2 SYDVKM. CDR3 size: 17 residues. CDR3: CASSWAGQRYSNQPQHF. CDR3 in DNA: TGTGCCAGCAGTTGGGCTGGCCAGAGATATAGCAATCAGCCCCAGCATTTT.

CDR3 in DNA: TGTGCCAGCAGCGTAGCTTATCTACCCGGGGAGCTGTTTTTT. It translates to CASSVAYLPGELFF. This rearrangement joins TRBV9 to TRBJ2-2; D is unclear. The V gene's germline CDR1 is SGDLS and CDR2 YYNGEE. V gave up 0 bases and J gave up 6 bases, with 9 bases separating them. This CDR3 contains 14 residues. The whole variable domain, filled in from reference TRBV9 and TRBJ2-2, reads DSGVTQTPKHLITATGQRVTLRCSPRSGDLSVYWYQQSLDQGLQFLIQYYNGEERAKGNILERFSAQQFPDLHSELNLSSLELGDSALYFCASSVAYLPGELFFGEGSRLTVL.

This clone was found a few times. The CDR3, as DNA: TGTGCCAGCAGCGGCCCCGGGACAGGGATTGCTGATACGCAGTATTTT. Protein: CASSGPGTGIADTQYF. The genes are TRBV7-2 and TRBJ2-3; 9 bases are a match to TRBD1. There are 16 residues in the CDR3. CDR1 is SGHTA, CDR2 FQGNSA, per germline. With V trimmed by 5 bases and J by 6 bases, 12 bases remained unmatched.

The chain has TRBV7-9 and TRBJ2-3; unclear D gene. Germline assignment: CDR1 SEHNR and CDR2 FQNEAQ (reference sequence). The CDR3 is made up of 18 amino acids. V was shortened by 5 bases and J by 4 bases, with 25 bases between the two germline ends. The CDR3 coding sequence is TGTGCCAGCAGCCGACTTAATATCGGCAGCCCGAGCCCAGATACGCAGTATTTT. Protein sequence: CASSRLNIGSPSPDTQYF.

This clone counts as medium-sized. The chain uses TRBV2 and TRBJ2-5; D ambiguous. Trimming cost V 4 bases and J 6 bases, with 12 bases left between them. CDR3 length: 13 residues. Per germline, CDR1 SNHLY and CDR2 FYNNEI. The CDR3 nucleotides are TGTGCCAGCAGTGGAGGTCATACGCAGACCCAGTACTTC. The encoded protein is CASSGGHTQTQYF.

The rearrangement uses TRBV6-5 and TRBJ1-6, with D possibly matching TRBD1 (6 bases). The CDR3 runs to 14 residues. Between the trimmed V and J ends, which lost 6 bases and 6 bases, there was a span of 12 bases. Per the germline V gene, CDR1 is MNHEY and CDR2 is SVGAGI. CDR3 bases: TGTGCCAGCAGGACCGGGACAACTAATTCACCCCTCCACTTT. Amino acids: CASRTGTTNSPLHF.

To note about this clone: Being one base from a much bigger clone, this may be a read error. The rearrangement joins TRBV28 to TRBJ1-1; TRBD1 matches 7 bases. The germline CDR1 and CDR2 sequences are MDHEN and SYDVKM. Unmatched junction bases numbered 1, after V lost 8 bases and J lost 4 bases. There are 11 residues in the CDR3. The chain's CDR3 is CASQGGTEAFF. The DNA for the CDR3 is TGTGCCAGCCAGGGGGGCACTGAAGCTTTCTTT.

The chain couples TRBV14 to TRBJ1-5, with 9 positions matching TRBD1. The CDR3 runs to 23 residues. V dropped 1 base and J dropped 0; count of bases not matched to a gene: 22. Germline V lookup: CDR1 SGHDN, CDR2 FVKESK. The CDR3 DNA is TGTGCCAGCAGCCAAGTAAGGACAGGGGTAACACGCTTAAGTGTTCTTAGCAATCAGCCCCAGCATTTT. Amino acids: CASSQVRTGVTRLSVLSNQPQHF.

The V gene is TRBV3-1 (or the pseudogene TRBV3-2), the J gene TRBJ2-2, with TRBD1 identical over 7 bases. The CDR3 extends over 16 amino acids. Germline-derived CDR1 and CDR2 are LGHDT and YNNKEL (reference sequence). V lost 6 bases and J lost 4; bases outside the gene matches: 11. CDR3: CASSQIPTGFTGELFF. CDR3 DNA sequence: TGTGCCAGCAGTCAAATTCCGACAGGGTTCACCGGGGAGCTGTTTTTT.

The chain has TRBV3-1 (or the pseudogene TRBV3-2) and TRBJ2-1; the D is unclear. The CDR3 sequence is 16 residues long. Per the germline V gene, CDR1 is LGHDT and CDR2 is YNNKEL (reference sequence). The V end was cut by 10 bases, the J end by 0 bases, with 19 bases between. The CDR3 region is CANLSFAESSYNEQFF. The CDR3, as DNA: TGTGCCAACCTGAGCTTCGCGGAGAGCTCCTACAATGAGCAGTTCTTC.

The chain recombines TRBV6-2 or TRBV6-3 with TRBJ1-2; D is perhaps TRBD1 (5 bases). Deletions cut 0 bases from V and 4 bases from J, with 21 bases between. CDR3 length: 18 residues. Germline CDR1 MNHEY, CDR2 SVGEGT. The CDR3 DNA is TGTGCCAGCAGTTACTCTTCAGGGCTTGAGATCGGTGGCTATGGCTACACCTTC. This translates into CASSYSSGLEIGGYGYTF.

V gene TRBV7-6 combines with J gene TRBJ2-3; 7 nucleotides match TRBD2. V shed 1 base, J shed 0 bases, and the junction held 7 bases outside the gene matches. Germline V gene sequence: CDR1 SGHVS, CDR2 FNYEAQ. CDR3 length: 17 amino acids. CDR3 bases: TGTGCCAGCAGCTTAGTAGGGCTAGCGGAAAGCACAGATACGCAGTATTTT. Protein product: CASSLVGLAESTDTQYF.

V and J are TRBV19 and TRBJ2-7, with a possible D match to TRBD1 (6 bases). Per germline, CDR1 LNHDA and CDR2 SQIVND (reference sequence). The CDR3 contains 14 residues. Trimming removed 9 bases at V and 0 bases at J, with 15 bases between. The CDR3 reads CASLRGNSSYEQYF. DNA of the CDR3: TGTGCCAGCCTCAGGGGTAATAGCTCCTACGAGCAGTACTTC.

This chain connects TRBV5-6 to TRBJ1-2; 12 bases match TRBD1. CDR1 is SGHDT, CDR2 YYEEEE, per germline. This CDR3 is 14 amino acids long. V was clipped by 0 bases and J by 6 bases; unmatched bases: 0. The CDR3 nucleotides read TGTGCCAGCAGCTTGGGGGACAGGGGGCATGGCTACACCTTC. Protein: CASSLGDRGHGYTF. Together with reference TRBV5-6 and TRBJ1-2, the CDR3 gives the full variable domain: DAGVTQSPTHLIKTRGQQVTLRCSPKSGHDTVSWYQQALGQGPQFIFQYYEEEERQRGNFPDRFSGHQFPNYSSELNVNALLLGDSALYLCASSLGDRGHGYTFGSGTRLTVV.

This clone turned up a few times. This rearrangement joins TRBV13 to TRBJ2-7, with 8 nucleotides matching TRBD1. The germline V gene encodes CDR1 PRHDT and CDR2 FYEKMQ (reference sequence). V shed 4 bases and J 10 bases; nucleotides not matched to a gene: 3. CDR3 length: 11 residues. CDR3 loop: CASSSTGGQYF. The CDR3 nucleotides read TGTGCCAGCAGCTCCACAGGGGGTCAGTACTTC. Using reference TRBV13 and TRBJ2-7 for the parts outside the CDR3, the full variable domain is AAGVIQSPRHLIKEKRETATLKCYPIPRHDTVYWYQQGPGQDPQFLISFYEKMQSDKGSIPDRFSAQQFSDYHSELNMSSLELGDSALYFCASSSTGGQYFGPGTRLTVT.